The entry below describes one TCR beta chain. The CDR3 has 13 amino acids. The germline V gene encodes CDR1 KGHSH and CDR2 LQKENI. V was pared by 3 bases and J by 4 bases, with 1 base of the junction left unmatched. This entry comes from a study of tissue T cells after allogeneic stem cell transplantation. Measured with immunoSEQ multiplex PCR; TCRdb has only the in-frame clones, and not every one. The sample carries about 43,000 clones, roughly 92% recorded once. Sequenced material: blood, taken before transplantation. This TCR came from a woman aged 40-69 years who later had graft-versus-host disease after an allogeneic stem cell transplant. This chain connects TRBV18 to TRBJ2-3; TRBD2 aligns across 7 bases. In nucleotides, the CDR3 is TGTGCCAGCTCACCGACTAGCTCAGATACGCAGTATTTT. Amino acids: CASSPTSSDTQYF.